This record looks at one TCR beta chain sequence and its context. This sample was included in a study of tissue T cells after allogeneic stem cell transplantation. The table came from immunoSEQ multiplex PCR; TCRdb's copy has only in-frame clones and leaves some out. Of roughly 25,000 clones listed, 91% are singletons. Between the trimmed V and J ends, which lost 2 bases and 2 bases, there was a span of 13 bases. This CDR3 contains 15 residues. The germline V gene encodes CDR1 SGHAT and CDR2 FQNNGV. This chain uses TRBV11-2 with TRBJ2-7, with D perhaps TRBD2 (6 bases). The sequences come from blood, collected before transplantation. This clonotype was sampled from a male donor aged 60 or older who later had graft-versus-host disease after an allogeneic stem cell transplant. CDR3 DNA sequence: TGTGCCAGCAGCTTAATAGGGACGGGAGCCTACGAGCAGTACTTC. Translated: CASSLIGTGAYEQYF.